The clone carrying this T cell receptor beta chain was seen a single time. The V and J ends lost 2 bases and 1 base respectively, with 11 bases between them. Germline V gene data show CDR1 as MNHNS and CDR2 as SASEGT. The CDR3 contains 15 residues. The data were obtained in a study of blood T cell repertoires in COVID-19. About the research overall: COVID-19 samples, acute and convalescent, were from the United States, Italy and Spain. The cDNA or gDNA used as material had been derived from T cells, B-cell-depleted T cells, or PBMCs.

Original analysis: Estimated nucleated cell counts came from reference gene primer amplification. Profiling relied on immunoSEQ multiplex PCR, and the TCRdb table lists in-frame clones only, not all of them. V and J calls and clone size are copied from that table; D and trimming were computed from the DNA. The data hold some 250,000 clones, with approximately 85% observed a single time. The TCR was taken from a woman between 55 and 75 years old with active or convalescent COVID-19. Source material: peripheral blood. The chain combines TRBV6-1 with TRBJ1-2, with D possibly being TRBD1 (5 bases). CDR3: CASSESPGGNYGYTF. CDR3 in DNA: TGTGCCAGCAGTGAATCCCCCGGGGGTAACTATGGCTACACCTTC.